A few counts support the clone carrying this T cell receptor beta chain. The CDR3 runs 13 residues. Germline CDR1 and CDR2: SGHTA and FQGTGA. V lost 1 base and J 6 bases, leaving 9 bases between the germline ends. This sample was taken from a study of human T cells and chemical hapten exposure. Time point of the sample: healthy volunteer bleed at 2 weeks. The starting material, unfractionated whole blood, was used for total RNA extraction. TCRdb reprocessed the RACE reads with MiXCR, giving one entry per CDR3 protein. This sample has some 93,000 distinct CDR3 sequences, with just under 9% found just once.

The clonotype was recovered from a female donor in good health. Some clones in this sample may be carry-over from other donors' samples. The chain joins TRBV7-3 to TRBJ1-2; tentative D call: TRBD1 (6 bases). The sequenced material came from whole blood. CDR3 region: CASSLSTGNGYTF. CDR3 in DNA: TGTGCCAGCAGCTTAAGTACAGGGAATGGCTACACCTTC.